These 13 T cell receptor beta chains were all obtained from the same sample, sequenced in a study of tumor-infiltrating lymphocytes in localized non-small cell lung cancer. Clones were sequenced by immunoSEQ multiplex PCR, and TCRdb holds only the in-frame ones, with some missing. The sample carries approximately 9,500 clones, about 80% recorded once. Sequenced: uninvolved lung tissue not adjacent to the tumor. These receptors all come from a human donor with non-small cell lung cancer.

V gene TRBV19 combines with J gene TRBJ2-3, with a weak D call TRBD2 (6 bases). Trimming took off 5 bases at V and 6 bases at J, with 12 bases between the two ends. The CDR3 runs to 13 residues. The germline V gene encodes CDR1 LNHDA and CDR2 SQIVND (reference sequence). The CDR3 nucleotides read TGTGCCAGTAGTTCGGACTATGCGGATACGCAGTATTTT. Translated: CASSSDYADTQYF.

The chain has TRBV7-3 and TRBJ2-3; the D gene could be TRBD1 or TRBD2 (7 bases each). V lost 5 bases to trimming and J lost 8 bases, with 20 bases between them. The CDR3 is made up of 15 amino acids. Germline-derived CDR1 and CDR2 are SGHTA and FQGTGA. The CDR3 bases are TGTGCCAGCAGCGTGACAGGGAACGCGGGGGTTACGCAGTATTTT. Amino acid sequence: CASSVTGNAGVTQYF.

The chain combines TRBV5-8 with TRBJ2-1; 9 bases match TRBD1. Trimming at V came to 1 base and at J to 0 bases, leaving 5 bases not matched to a gene. From germline, CDR1 is SGHTS and CDR2 YDEGEE. The CDR3 consists of 17 residues. DNA for the CDR3: TGTGCCAGCAGCTTGCTACAGGGGGCAAGCTCCTACAATGAGCAGTTCTTC. It encodes CASSLLQGASSYNEQFF. Full variable domain (remainder filled in from reference TRBV5-8 and TRBJ2-1): EAGVTQSPTHLIKTRGQQATLRCSPISGHTSVYWYQQALGLGLQFLLWYDEGEERNRGNFPPRFSGRQFPNYSSELNVNALELEDSALYLCASSLLQGASSYNEQFFGPGTRLTVL.

J is TRBJ2-1 and V is TRBV28; possible D gene TRBD1, 7 bases. Germline loops: CDR1 MDHEN, CDR2 SYDVKM. V lost 7 bases and J lost 8, with 18 bases in between. The CDR3 sequence is 14 residues long. CDR3 region: CASIHAGQRDEQFF. The CDR3 DNA reads as TGTGCCAGCATACATGCGGGACAGCGCGATGAGCAGTTCTTC.

The chain joins TRBV9 to TRBJ1-3, with TRBD1 as a possible D gene (6 bases). CDR1 SGDLS and CDR2 YYNGEE come from the germline V gene. Trimming shortened V by 4 bases and J by 0 bases, and 11 bases separated the two germline ends. The CDR3 runs to 15 residues. This CDR3 reads CASSPGVGSGNTIYF. The CDR3 DNA follows: TGTGCCAGCAGCCCAGGGGTGGGCTCTGGAAACACCATATATTTT.

Of note for this clone: At one boundary the junction diverges from the germline segment, which might be a read error. V gene TRBV11-2 combines with J gene TRBJ2-1, with TRBD2 identical over 12 bases. The CDR3 has 15 residues. Germline CDR1 reads SGHAT; CDR2 reads FQNNGV. The chain's CDR3 is CASSLGLAGIGEQFF. CDR3 coding DNA: TGTGCCAGCAGTTTAGGACTAGCGGGAATTGGTGAGCAGTTCTTC.

This clone appeared a single time. The rearrangement joins TRBV28 to TRBJ2-5; D may be TRBD1 (6 bases). V was pared by 7 bases and J by 3 bases, with 12 bases between. Germline V lookup: CDR1 MDHEN, CDR2 SYDVKM. This CDR3 contains 13 residues. CDR3: CASKTTGKETQYF. In nucleotides, the CDR3 is TGTGCCAGCAAAACCACAGGGAAAGAGACCCAGTACTTC. Together with reference TRBV28 and TRBJ2-5, the CDR3 gives the full variable domain: DVKVTQSSRYLVKRTGEKVFLECVQDMDHENMFWYRQDPGLGLRLIYFSYDVKMKEKGDIPEGYSVSREKKERFSLILESASTNQTSMYLCASKTTGKETQYFGPGTRLLVL.

V and J are TRBV5-4 and TRBJ2-7, with TRBD2 identical over 7 bases. The length of the CDR3 is 13 residues. CDR1 is SGHNT, CDR2 YYREEE, per germline (reference sequence). Trimming cost V 4 bases and J 3 bases; bases outside gene matches: 4. The CDR3 DNA is TGTGCCAGCAGCCCTAGCGGACTCTACGAGCAGTACTTC. Translating it yields CASSPSGLYEQYF.

The J gene is TRBJ1-3, the V gene TRBV6-5, with D unresolved. This CDR3 spans 15 amino acids. V shed 0 bases and J shed 2 bases, with 8 bases lying between them. Germline loops: CDR1 MNHEY, CDR2 SVGAGI. As DNA, the CDR3 is TGTGCCAGCAGTTACTCCAACGACGCTGGAAACACCATATATTTT. It yields the protein CASSYSNDAGNTIYF.

The chain employs TRBV5-4 and TRBJ1-2; 7 nucleotides align to TRBD1. This CDR3 has 16 amino acids. CDR1 is SGHNT and CDR2 is YYREEE in the germline V gene (reference sequence). J was trimmed by 5 bases and V by 4 bases; bases with no gene match: 14. DNA for the CDR3: TGTGCCAGCAGCCATCAACCGGGACAGAAACCTTATGGCTACACCTTC. Protein sequence: CASSHQPGQKPYGYTF.

This clone was observed a single time. This chain connects TRBV29-1 to TRBJ2-7; possible D gene TRBD1, 6 bases. Germline values: CDR1 SQVTM, CDR2 ANQGSEA. Trimming stripped 6 bases from V and 2 bases from J, with 20 bases between. The CDR3 extends over 15 amino acids. The CDR3 coding sequence is TGCAGCGTCGCAGGCCCGACAGGTTCAACCTACGAGCAGTACTTC. It is translated as CSVAGPTGSTYEQYF.

The chain carries TRBV7-8 and TRBJ2-5; weak D call: TRBD2 (6 bases). The V end was cut by 5 bases, the J end by 5 bases, with 18 bases between. In germline, CDR1 is SGHVS, CDR2 FQNEAQ. The CDR3 spans 15 residues. CDR3 protein: CASSPRDGGAETQYF. CDR3 bases: TGTGCCAGCAGCCCCCGGGACGGCGGGGCGGAGACCCAGTACTTC.

This clone came up once. This chain links TRBV10-3 with TRBJ2-7, with D possibly TRBD1 on 5 matching bases. The CDR3 has 13 residues. CDR1 is ENHRY and CDR2 is SYGVKD in the germline V gene. V was pared by 4 bases and J by 6 bases, with 13 bases between. Here the CDR3 DNA reads TGTGCCATCAGTGGTTTGCAGGGTGGCGAGCAGTACTTC. Its translation: CAISGLQGGEQYF.